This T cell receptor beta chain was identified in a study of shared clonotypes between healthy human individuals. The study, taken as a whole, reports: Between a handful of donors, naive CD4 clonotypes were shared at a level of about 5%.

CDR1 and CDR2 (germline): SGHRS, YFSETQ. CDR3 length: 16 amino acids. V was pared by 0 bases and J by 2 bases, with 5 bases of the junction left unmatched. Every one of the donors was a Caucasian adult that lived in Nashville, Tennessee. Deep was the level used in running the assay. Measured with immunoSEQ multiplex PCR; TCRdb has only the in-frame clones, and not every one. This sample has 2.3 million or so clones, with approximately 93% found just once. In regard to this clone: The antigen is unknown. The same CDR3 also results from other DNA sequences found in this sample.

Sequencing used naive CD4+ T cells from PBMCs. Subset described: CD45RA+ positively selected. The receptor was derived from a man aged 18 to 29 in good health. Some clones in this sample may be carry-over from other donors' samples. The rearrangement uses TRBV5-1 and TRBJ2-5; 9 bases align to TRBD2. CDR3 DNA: TGCGCCAGCAGCTTGGCGGTAGCGGGAGTTCAAGAGACCCAGTACTTC. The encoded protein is CASSLAVAGVQETQYF.